This entry describes one T cell receptor beta chain. Its antigen is currently unknown. The entry originates in a study of shared clonotypes between healthy human individuals. Original processing notes: ImmunoSEQ gave junction-only sequences without quality scores, so filtering differed. Sequencing used immunoSEQ multiplex PCR; TCRdb keeps in-frame clones, though not all of them. The D gene and trimming were derived from the DNA, and the V and J assignments and clone size from that table. The repertoire holds about 2.2 million clones, roughly 91% seen once, with 1.5% to 2% in the top ten. Findings and caveats of the study: What naive subsets generally showed was a larger estimated richness than memory subsets showed. Rarefaction curves obtained for sorted subsets showed sequencing incomplete despite large depth. Non-shared clonotypes had lower generation probabilities than clonotypes shared by all four sorted-subset donors.

Trimming left V 7 bases short and J 0 bases short, with 12 bases between. This CDR3 spans 15 amino acids. Germline lookup yields CDR1 SGHAT and CDR2 FQNNGV. CD45RO-negative, CCR7-positively selected cells formed the naive CD8 fraction, excluding terminally differentiated effector memory CD45RA+ cells. The origin of this receptor is a young man in good health. Some clones in this sample may be carry-over from other donors' samples. What was sequenced was naive CD8+ T cells from PBMCs. This rearrangement joins TRBV11-2 to TRBJ2-2; D is possibly TRBD1 (5 bases). CDR3 loop: CASTPGRANTGELFF. CDR3 sequence (DNA): TGTGCCAGCACCCCCGGCAGGGCGAACACCGGGGAGCTGTTTTTT.